The T cell receptor (beta chain) under discussion was sequenced for a study of T cells in Graves' hyperthyroidism and ophthalmopathy. Between the trimmed V and J ends, which lost 5 bases and 3 bases, there was a span of 10 bases. In germline, CDR1 is LNHDA, CDR2 SQIVND (reference sequence). The CDR3 totals 14 residues. Patients counted as stable if ophthalmopathy did not develop within 18 months. With a duration under 2 months, the hyperthyroidism was newly diagnosed in patients aged 18 to 65. The CDR3 regions of TCR beta were amplified from RNA transcripts. When the TCR CDR3 underwent first-round RT-PCR, the HTBI primer set was used. TCRdb ran MiXCR on the multiplex PCR reads and lists one entry per CDR3 protein. The sample consists of 210,000 or so distinct CDR3 sequences, roughly 15% of them appearing once.

This receptor was obtained from a man in his fifties or sixties with Graves' hyperthyroidism. The rearrangement uses TRBV19 and TRBJ2-2; D unclear. The source material was blood. CDR3 DNA sequence: TGTGCCAGTAGTCCTAGGGCCCACACCGGGGAGCTGTTTTTT. Protein sequence: CASSPRAHTGELFF.